The 17 T cell receptor beta chains listed next were all sequenced from one sample in a study of CD8+CD57+ T cells in acquired aplastic anemia. For CDR3 and TCR beta VDJ profiling, genomic DNA was the template used. TCRdb passed the reads through MiXCR, listing each CDR3 protein once. The sample lists hundreds of thousands of distinct CDR3 sequences, roughly half occurring once. The sample comprised sorted CD4+, CD8+, or CD8+CD57+ T cells (not recorded which) from PBMCs. Receptor source: a human donor with severe aplastic anemia or a healthy control (not recorded which).

V and J are TRBV11-3 and TRBJ2-1; 9 nucleotides agree with TRBD2. V lost 5 bases to trimming and J lost 7 bases; unmatched junction nucleotides: 12. Germline assignment: CDR1 SGHNT and CDR2 YENEEA. The CDR3 runs 16 residues. CDR3 residues: CASSPPGSGRVNEQFF. Here the CDR3 DNA reads TGTGCCAGCAGCCCCCCGGGTAGCGGGAGAGTTAATGAGCAGTTCTTC.

The J gene is TRBJ2-3, the V gene TRBV14, with D perhaps matching TRBD1 (5 bases). This CDR3 is 15 amino acids long. V lost 0 bases, J lost 6 bases, and 13 bases lay in between. Germline V CDR1 and CDR2: SGHDN, FVKESK. The CDR3 sequence is CASSQDVGRMDTQYF. The CDR3 DNA reads as TGTGCCAGCAGCCAAGATGTGGGGCGTATGGATACGCAGTATTTT.

The rearrangement links TRBV29-1 to TRBJ1-2; D gene ambiguous. The germline V gene has CDR1 SQVTM and CDR2 ANQGSEA. Trimming took off 3 bases at V and 2 bases at J, with 4 bases between the two ends. The CDR3 loop spans 11 amino acids. CDR3 in DNA: TGCAGCGTTGACAGGAACTATGGCTACACCTTC. This translates into CSVDRNYGYTF. Drawing the rest from reference TRBV29-1 and TRBJ1-2, the complete variable domain is SAVISQKPSRDICQRGTSLTIQCQVDSQVTMMFWYRQQPGQSLTLIATANQGSEATYESGFVIDKFPISRPNLTFSTLTVSNMSPEDSSIYLCSVDRNYGYTFGSGTRLTVV.

The chain uses TRBV7-3 and TRBJ1-5; D is perhaps TRBD2 (6 bases). TRBJ2-3 explains the end of the DNA better; the J call may be wrong. The CDR3 contains 14 residues. CDR1 SGHTA and CDR2 FQGTGA come from the germline V gene. This CDR3 is CASSFGGITDTQYF. As DNA, the CDR3 is TGTGCCAGCAGCTTTGGCGGGATCACAGATACGCAGTATTTT.

The gene calls are TRBV20-1 and TRBJ1-2, with a weak D call TRBD1 (5 bases). Germline CDR1 DFQATT, CDR2 SNEGSKA (reference sequence). The CDR3 contains 13 residues. V was pared by 0 bases and J by 12 bases, with 17 bases between. CDR3 nucleotides: TGCAGTGCTAGAGATCTGACTAGCGGGGGGGACACCTTC. Protein sequence: CSARDLTSGGDTF.

The chain joins TRBV24-1 to TRBJ1-2; the match to TRBD1 covers 9 bases. This CDR3 contains 14 residues. Germline values: CDR1 KGHDR, CDR2 SFDVKD. Germline trimming cut 7 bases from V and 4 bases from J; bases unmatched to any gene: 6. CDR3 protein: CATSPRTGVYGYTF. The CDR3 bases are TGTGCCACCAGCCCCCGGACAGGGGTCTATGGCTACACCTTC.

The rearrangement joins TRBV2 to TRBJ2-1, with a tentative D call TRBD1 (5 bases). The CDR3 is 15 amino acids. V dropped 4 bases and J dropped 10 bases, with 20 bases sitting between them. CDR1 is SNHLY and CDR2 is FYNNEI in the germline V gene. CDR3 residues: CASSVEGVASYEQFF. CDR3 DNA: TGTGCCAGCAGTGTTGAAGGGGTCGCATCCTACGAGCAGTTCTTC.

This clonotype has a count of ten or more. The chain employs TRBV20-1 and TRBJ2-5; no clear D gene. The CDR3 has 11 residues. Deletions cut 7 bases from V and 5 bases from J, with 11 bases between. Per the germline V gene, CDR1 is DFQATT and CDR2 is SNEGSKA (reference sequence). This CDR3 is CSGLSSETQYF. As DNA, the CDR3 is TGCAGTGGACTTAGCAGCGAGACCCAGTACTTC.

This clonotype was counted ten times or more. This chain joins TRBV5-1 and TRBJ2-5, with TRBD2 identical over 7 bases. Trimming removed 2 bases from V and 2 bases from J; junction bases left unmatched: 6. In germline, CDR1 is SGHRS, CDR2 YFSETQ. This CDR3 has 15 amino acids. In DNA form, the CDR3 reads TGCGCCAGCAGCTTACAGCGGGGACCGCAAGAGACCCAGTACTTC. Translated: CASSLQRGPQETQYF.

The chain uses TRBV6-7 and TRBJ1-5; TRBD1 matches 7 bases. TRBV6-7 is treated as an ORF (open reading frame) with a function not yet certain. The CDR3 has 17 amino acids. V was clipped by 1 base and J by 0 bases; unmatched bases: 6. The CDR3 bases are TGTGCCAGCAGTTACTGGGGACAGCCCCTTAGCAATCAGCCCCAGCATTTT. The encoded protein is CASSYWGQPLSNQPQHF.

The chain couples TRBV19 to TRBJ2-2, with 12 bases lining up with TRBD2. Germline V gene data show CDR1 as LNHDA and CDR2 as SQIVND (reference sequence). V was clipped by 11 bases and J by 1 base; unmatched bases: 11. The length of the CDR3 is 17 residues. For the CDR3, the DNA is TGTGCCTCTGGGCCGGCTAGCGGGAGGGTGAACACCGGGGAGCTGTTTTTT. Encoded protein: CASGPASGRVNTGELFF. Complete variable domain (other parts from reference TRBV19 and TRBJ2-2): DGGITQSPKYLFRKEGQNVTLSCEQNLNHDAMYWYRQDPGQGLRLIYYSQIVNDFQKGDIAEGYSVSREKKESFPLTVTSAQKNPTAFYLCASGPASGRVNTGELFFGEGSRLTVL.

Concerning this clonotype: A junction end diverges from the germline sequence, so it may reflect a read error. The chain employs TRBV2 and TRBJ2-4; D unresolved. Germline V gene sequence: CDR1 SNHLY, CDR2 FYNNEI. CDR3 length: 15 amino acids. This CDR3 is CARRFSPVDKNVQYF. Here the CDR3 DNA reads TGTGCCCGCAGGTTCAGTCCCGTAGACAAAAACGTTCAGTACTTC.

This clonotype was picked up many times. The CDR3: CSAFGGVAEAFF. CDR3 sequence (DNA): TGCAGTGCCTTCGGGGGGGTGGCTGAAGCTTTCTTT. The chain uses TRBV20-1 and TRBJ1-1; tentatively, D is TRBD1 (5 bases). The CDR3 is 12 residues long. The V and J ends lost 6 bases and 6 bases respectively, with 14 bases between them. Germline-derived CDR1 and CDR2 are DFQATT and SNEGSKA (reference sequence).

Concerning this clonotype: A read error may produce the germline difference seen at one junction end. Written as DNA, the CDR3 is TGTGCCACCAGCAGAGATGCCATGTTGGTCTCCAACGAGCAGTACTTC. It encodes CATSRDAMLVSNEQYF. This rearrangement joins TRBV15 to TRBJ2-7; unclear D gene. Germline CDR1 is LNHNV and CDR2 is YYDKDF (reference sequence). The CDR3 extends over 16 amino acids.

DNA for the CDR3: TGTGCCAGCAGTAGCAACATTCAGTACTTC. It codes for CASSSNIQYF. The rearrangement joins TRBV28 to TRBJ2-4; D is unresolved. The CDR3 consists of 10 residues. In germline, CDR1 is MDHEN, CDR2 SYDVKM. Trimming stripped 5 bases from V and 7 bases from J, with 3 bases between.

The rearrangement links TRBV29-1 to TRBJ2-7; D is unresolved. Germline loops: CDR1 SQVTM, CDR2 ANQGSEA. Trimming removed 3 bases at V and 0 bases at J, with 3 bases between. This CDR3 region has 11 residues. CDR3 DNA: TGCAGCGTTGAGGTCTCCTACGAGCAGTACTTC. It codes for CSVEVSYEQYF.

This clonotype was detected once. V gene TRBV20-1 combines with J gene TRBJ1-6; D is possibly TRBD1 (5 bases). Looked up from germline, CDR1 is DFQATT and CDR2 is SNEGSKA (reference sequence). The CDR3 is 13 residues long. V was trimmed by 3 bases and J by 10 bases, leaving 13 bases between them. The CDR3 bases are TGCAGTGCTAGTACGGGACTAGGGTCACCCCTCCACTTT. Amino acids: CSASTGLGSPLHF.